Listed here are 9 T cell receptor beta chains from one sample, sequenced in a study of blood T cell repertoires in COVID-19 (dated by TCRdb to about 2020). The library came from the immunoSEQ multiplex PCR assay. In TCRdb, the immuneACCESS table is reduced to in-frame sequences with V and J assigned. These tables do not hold every clone; where another copy was compared, an unresolved V gene accounts for under half, and the others remain unexplained. Counted in this sample were 80,000 to 100,000 clones; 82% of them appeared once. The ten largest clonotypes hold about a tenth of the sample. The specimen was peripheral blood. These receptors were obtained from a man between 65 and 85 years old with active or convalescent COVID-19.

The genes are TRBV5-6 and TRBJ1-4, with a possible D match to TRBD1 (6 bases). Germline CDR1 SGHDT, CDR2 YYEEEE. The CDR3 has 15 residues. The V end lost 0 bases, the J end lost 5 bases, and 11 bases lay between the germline ends. The CDR3 nucleotides read TGTGCCAGCAGCTTGGCCTGGGGGCTCAATGAAAAACTGTTTTTT. As protein: CASSLAWGLNEKLFF.

There are a few counts of this clone. The chain is built from TRBV5-1 and TRBJ2-7; 10 positions agree with TRBD1. Unmatched junction bases numbered 12, after V lost 6 bases and J lost 6 bases. The germline gives CDR1 SGHRS, CDR2 YFSETQ. CDR3 size: 15 residues. Here the CDR3 reads CASTLVGDRGSEQYF. In nucleotides, the CDR3 is TGCGCCAGCACCCTTGTGGGGGACAGGGGATCCGAGCAGTACTTC.

The CDR3 here is CASSLGAGTGGFYGYTF. The CDR3, as DNA: TGTGCCAGCAGCTTAGGGGCTGGGACAGGGGGCTTCTATGGCTACACCTTC. V usage is TRBV7-9 and J usage is TRBJ1-2; 12 nucleotides line up with TRBD1. Germline CDR1 SEHNR, CDR2 FQNEAQ (reference sequence). The CDR3 has 17 residues. The V and J ends lost 1 base and 4 bases, in that order; junction bases with no gene match: 7.

Only one count was recorded for this clone. The rearrangement links TRBV3-1 (or the pseudogene TRBV3-2) to TRBJ2-7; TRBD2 might be the D (6 bases). CDR3 length equals 13 residues. The germline gives CDR1 LGHDT, CDR2 YNNKEL (reference sequence). Trimming left V 4 bases short and J 9 bases short, with 16 bases between. In nucleotides, the CDR3 is TGTGCCAGCAGCCGGGGACTTCTCCAAGGGCAGTACTTC. Translated: CASSRGLLQGQYF.

The chain couples TRBV11-3 to TRBJ2-5, with 12 bases that match TRBD1. The CDR3 covers 15 residues. Trimming cost V 3 bases and J 4 bases; bases outside gene matches: 3. Germline V gene lookup returns CDR1 SGHNT and CDR2 YENEEA. CDR3 nucleotides: TGTGCCAGCAGCTTGGGGACAGGGGGCCGAGAGACCCAGTACTTC. Residues: CASSLGTGGRETQYF.

The chain uses TRBV30 and TRBJ1-1; perhaps TRBD1 as D (5 bases). The germline CDR1 and CDR2 sequences are GTSNPN and SVGIG (reference sequence). Trimming stripped 0 bases from V and 9 bases from J, with 11 bases between. The CDR3 consists of 12 residues. This chain's CDR3 is CAWSVREGQAFF. The CDR3 nucleotides are TGTGCCTGGAGTGTACGGGAGGGGCAAGCTTTCTTT.

This chain links TRBV7-2 with TRBJ1-6; 7 nucleotides align to TRBD1. The CDR3 extends over 15 amino acids. The J segment lost 6 bases and the V segment lost 1 base, leaving 3 bases of the junction unmatched. Germline CDR1 is SGHTA and CDR2 is FQGNSA. The CDR3 loop is CASSLGGTVNSPLHF. For the CDR3, the DNA is TGTGCCAGCAGCTTAGGGGGGACAGTTAATTCACCCCTCCACTTT.

Comment on this clone: Other DNA sequences in this sample translate to the same CDR3. The chain couples TRBV29-1 to TRBJ2-3; a weak D match, TRBD2 (6 bases). The length of the CDR3 is 14 residues. The germline V gene has CDR1 SQVTM and CDR2 ANQGSEA. V dropped 3 bases and J dropped 6 bases, with 16 bases sitting between them. In nucleotides, the CDR3 is TGCAGCGTTGACGGCTTGGGCGGGGCCGATACGCAGTATTTT. Its protein is CSVDGLGGADTQYF.

The chain employs TRBV7-8 and TRBJ2-1; 9 bases are a match to TRBD2. V shed 8 bases and J 4 bases; nucleotides not matched to a gene: 9. The germline V gene encodes CDR1 SGHVS and CDR2 FQNEAQ. This CDR3 is 15 amino acids long. The DNA for the CDR3 is TGTGCCAGCCGCGCGGGGGGGCTAAGTTACAATGAGCAGTTCTTC. Encoded protein: CASRAGGLSYNEQFF.